Listed below are T cell receptor beta chains from one sample, sequenced in a study of T cells in Graves' hyperthyroidism and ophthalmopathy. From the multiplex PCR reads, TCRdb called clonotypes with MiXCR, one entry per CDR3 protein. The sample yields under 350,000 distinct CDR3 sequences, about 21% seen once. The specimen sequenced was blood. The receptors stem from a woman in her fifties or sixties with Graves' hyperthyroidism. The CDR3 runs from the conserved cysteine through the conserved F or W. The D gene is left open where the match is weak. Clone size, where shown, is once, few, many, or a class for clones that have expanded.

size: -; D: -; J: TRBJ2-1; V: TRBV20-1; DNA: TGCAGTGCAGCCGGGACCGATCCCTATCTGCCCCTCAATGAGCAGTTCTTC; CDR3: CSAAGTDPYLPLNEQFF
size: many; D: TRBD2; J: TRBJ2-7; V: TRBV20-1; DNA: TGCAGTGCGCCAGGACTAGCGGACTACGAGCAGTACTTC; CDR3: CSAPGLADYEQYF
size: -; D: -; J: TRBJ1-5; V: TRBV6-1; DNA: TGTGCCAGCAGTGCCCGTGGCCTGCGGCATCAGCCCCAGCATTTT; CDR3: CASSARGLRHQPQHF
size: few; D: -; J: TRBJ1-4; V: TRBV7-6; DNA: TGTGCCAGCAGCTTAGCGCACGCAACTAATGAAAAACTGTTTTTT; CDR3: CASSLAHATNEKLFF
size: many; D: TRBD1; J: TRBJ1-1; V: TRBV2; DNA: TGTGCCAGCAGCCCGGACAGGGGCCACCCGCGGGCTTTCTTT; CDR3: CASSPDRGHPRAFF
size: few; D: TRBD1; J: TRBJ1-2; V: TRBV20-1; DNA: TGCAGTGCCGCGGACAGGTTCTATGGCTACACCTTC; CDR3: CSAADRFYGYTF
size: few; D: -; J: TRBJ2-1; V: TRBV18; DNA: TGTGCCAGCTCACCATGGGGGCAGTACAATGAGCAGTTCTTC; CDR3: CASSPWGQYNEQFF
size: -; D: TRBD2; J: TRBJ2-5; V: TRBV20-1; DNA: TGCAGTGCTAGAGATCCTAGCGGGAGGACGGAGACCCAGTACTTC; CDR3: CSARDPSGRTETQYF
size: few; D: -; J: TRBJ1-2; V: TRBV20-1; DNA: TGCAGTGCTGGCTCGTTTCGGGCAAACTATGGCTACACCTTC; CDR3: CSAGSFRANYGYTF
size: -; D: TRBD1; J: TRBJ1-4; V: TRBV28; DNA: TGTGCCAGCAGTTTCCCGGACAGGGGAGCTGAAAAACTGTTTTTT; CDR3: CASSFPDRGAEKLFF
size: -; D: TRBD2; J: TRBJ2-3; V: TRBV10-3; DNA: TGTGCCATCAGAGGACTAGCGGGCACAGATACGCAGTATTTT; CDR3: CAIRGLAGTDTQYF
size: few; D: -; J: TRBJ1-4; V: TRBV5-8; DNA: TGTGCCAGCAGCAACAGACGCGGTGAAAAACTGTTTTTT; CDR3: CASSNRRGEKLFF
size: many; D: -; J: TRBJ2-7; V: TRBV7-9; DNA: TGTGCCAGCAGCAATACGGACAGTTGGTACGAGCAGTACTTC; CDR3: CASSNTDSWYEQYF
size: -; D: TRBD2; J: TRBJ2-7; V: TRBV6-2/TRBV6-3; DNA: TGTGCCAGCAGTTACACCCCTAGCGGGAGAGGCTACGAGCAGTACTTC; CDR3: CASSYTPSGRGYEQYF
size: many; D: -; J: TRBJ2-1; V: TRBV11-2; DNA: TGTGCCAGCAGCTTAGTGGGGGATGAGCAGTTCTTC; CDR3: CASSLVGDEQFF